This note documents a single T cell receptor beta chain sequence. The CDR3 loop spans 16 amino acids. Germline V lookup: CDR1 SGHTA, CDR2 FQGNSA. V lost 4 bases, J lost 6 bases, and 10 bases stayed unmatched. Here immunoSEQ multiplex PCR was the method, and the copy in TCRdb shows in-frame clones only, minus some. Of 150,000 or so clones listed, around four fifths are singletons. This entry belongs to a study of blood T cell repertoires in COVID-19. The V gene is TRBV7-2, the J gene TRBJ2-2; 8 nucleotides align to TRBD1. The TCR originated in a human donor in a cohort sampled during active COVID-19. Sequencing was carried out using peripheral blood. CDR3 loop: CASSSSTGDVSGELFF. The DNA for the CDR3 is TGTGCCAGCAGCTCCTCGACAGGGGATGTATCCGGGGAGCTGTTTTTT. The entire variable domain, with the rest obtained from reference TRBV7-2 and TRBJ2-2, is as follows: GAGVSQSPSNKVTEKGKDVELRCDPISGHTALYWYRQSLGQGLEFLIYFQGNSAPDKSGLPSDRFSAERTGGSVSTLTIQRTQQEDSAVYLCASSSSTGDVSGELFFGEGSRLTVL.